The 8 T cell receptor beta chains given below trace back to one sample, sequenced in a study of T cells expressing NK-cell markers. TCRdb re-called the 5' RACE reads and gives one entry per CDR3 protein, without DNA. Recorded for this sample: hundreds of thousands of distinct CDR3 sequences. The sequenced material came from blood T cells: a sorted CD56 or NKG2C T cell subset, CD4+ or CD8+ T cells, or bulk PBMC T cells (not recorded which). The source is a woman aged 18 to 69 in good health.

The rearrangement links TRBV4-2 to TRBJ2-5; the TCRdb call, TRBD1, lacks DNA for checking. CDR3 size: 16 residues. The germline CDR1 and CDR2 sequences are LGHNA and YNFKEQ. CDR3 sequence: CASSQDSSTGQETQYF.

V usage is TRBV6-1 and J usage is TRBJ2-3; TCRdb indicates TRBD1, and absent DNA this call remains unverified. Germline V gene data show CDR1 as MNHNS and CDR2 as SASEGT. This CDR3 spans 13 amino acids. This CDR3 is CASGTGRADTQYF.

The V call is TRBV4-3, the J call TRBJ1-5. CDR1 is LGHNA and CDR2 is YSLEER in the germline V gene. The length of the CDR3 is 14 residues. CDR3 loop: CASSQEHSNQPQHF.

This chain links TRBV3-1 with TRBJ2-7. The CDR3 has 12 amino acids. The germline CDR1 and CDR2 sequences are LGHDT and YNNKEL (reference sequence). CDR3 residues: CASSQHIYEQYF.

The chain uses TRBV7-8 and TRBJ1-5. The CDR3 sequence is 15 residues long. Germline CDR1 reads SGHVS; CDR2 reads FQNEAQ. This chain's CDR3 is CASSFRGGSNQPQHF.

The CDR3 sequence is CASPGQAITLYNEQFF. The chain couples TRBV23-1 to TRBJ2-1; TCRdb designates TRBD1, a call that cannot be tested without DNA. TRBV23-1 is known as an ORF, though its function is uncertain. The CDR3 covers 16 residues.

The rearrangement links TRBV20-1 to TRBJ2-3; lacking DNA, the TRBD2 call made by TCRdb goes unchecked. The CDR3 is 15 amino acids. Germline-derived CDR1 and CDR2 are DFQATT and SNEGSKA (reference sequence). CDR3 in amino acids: CSMVVRVAGADTQYF.

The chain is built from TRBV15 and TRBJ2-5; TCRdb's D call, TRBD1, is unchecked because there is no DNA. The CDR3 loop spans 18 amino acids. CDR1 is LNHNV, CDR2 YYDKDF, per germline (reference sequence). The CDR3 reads CATSRDKGVGGRQETQYF.